What follows are 14 T cell receptor beta chains derived from one specimen sequenced in a study of blood T cells in healthy people across ages. For the second PCR, which ran for roughly 7 to 11 cycles, a sample-barcoded 5' primer and a J-beta primer mix were used. Each CDR3 protein is one row after TCRdb ran MiXCR on the 5' RACE reads. The data contain hundreds of thousands of distinct CDR3 sequences, roughly 32% of them singletons. Sequencing used blood. These receptors were obtained from a woman aged 80 or over in good health.

The chain carries TRBV20-1 and TRBJ2-7, with D unresolved. Trimming cost V 6 bases and J 2 bases, with 14 bases left between them. This CDR3 is built from 13 residues. The germline V gene has CDR1 DFQATT and CDR2 SNEGSKA (reference sequence). CDR3: CSALPLSAYEQYF. The CDR3, as DNA: TGCAGTGCCCTGCCCTTATCCGCCTACGAGCAGTACTTC.

This clonotype was seen many times. The chain uses TRBV6-5 and TRBJ1-2; 12 bases map to TRBD1. This CDR3 contains 16 residues. With 5 bases clipped from V and 4 bases from J, the junction kept 8 bases outside the gene matches. Germline V gives CDR1 MNHEY, CDR2 SVGAGI. The CDR3 DNA is TGTGCCAGCAGTCCACCGGGACAGGGGGCCACCTATGGCTACACCTTC. Translating it yields CASSPPGQGATYGYTF.

This clonotype occurred many times. The V gene is TRBV6-2 or TRBV6-3, the J gene TRBJ2-5; no clear D. V was trimmed by 7 bases and J by 1 base, leaving 13 bases between them. Per germline, CDR1 MNHEY and CDR2 SVGEGT. The CDR3 spans 14 residues. As DNA, the CDR3 is TGTGCCAGCATGAAGAGACTGCTCCAAGAGACCCAGTACTTC. Its protein is CASMKRLLQETQYF.

J is TRBJ2-1 and V is TRBV6-1; 9 positions agree with TRBD1. This CDR3 spans 14 amino acids. V lost 8 bases, J lost 6 bases, and 8 bases stayed unmatched. Germline V lookup: CDR1 MNHNS, CDR2 SASEGT. CDR3 in DNA: TGTGCCAGCGGGGCCGGGACAGGGAGCAATGAGCAGTTCTTC. It encodes CASGAGTGSNEQFF.

V gene TRBV4-3 combines with J gene TRBJ2-1, with TRBD1 matching over 9 bases. V trimming: 3 bases; J trimming: 4 bases; junction bases outside the gene matches: 7. Per germline, CDR1 LGHNA and CDR2 YSLEER. This CDR3 spans 16 amino acids. The DNA of the CDR3 is TGCGCCAGCAGCCAGAGGGAACAGGGGGCTTACAATGAGCAGTTCTTC. This translates into CASSQREQGAYNEQFF.

This clonotype was detected only a few times. The chain links TRBV14 to TRBJ1-1, with no clear D. The CDR3 sequence is 14 residues long. V lost 5 bases and J lost 1, with 11 bases in between. CDR1 is SGHDN, CDR2 FVKESK, per germline. The CDR3 nucleotides read TGTGCCAGCAGCACCCGAGGAGGGAACACTGAAGCTTTCTTT. Translation: CASSTRGGNTEAFF.

The rearrangement links TRBV12-3 or TRBV12-4 to TRBJ2-7, with D possibly TRBD1 on 5 matching bases. Trimming left V 5 bases short and J 0 bases short, with 20 bases between. This CDR3 is built from 17 residues. The chain's CDR3 is CASSPCRQGQGSYEQYF. The CDR3 bases are TGTGCCAGCAGTCCGTGCCGGCAGGGTCAGGGCTCCTACGAGCAGTACTTC.

Details on this clonotype: A junction boundary mismatches the germline segment, possibly from a read error. The chain has TRBV12-5 and TRBJ2-7; D is uncertain. This CDR3 has 13 residues. Germline V gene lookup returns CDR1 LGHNT and CDR2 FRNRAP. In DNA form, the CDR3 reads TGTGCTAGGGGTTTGGACCTCGGTTACGAGCAGTACTTC. Translation: CARGLDLGYEQYF.

Many counts were recorded for this clonotype. The chain links TRBV3-1 to TRBJ1-2; a possible D gene is TRBD1 (5 bases). The CDR3 extends over 12 amino acids. Germline assignment: CDR1 LGHDT and CDR2 YNNKEL (reference sequence). V was shortened by 7 bases and J by 2 bases, with 8 bases between the two germline ends. Here the CDR3 reads CASKTANYGYTF. The CDR3 coding sequence is TGTGCCAGCAAGACAGCCAACTATGGCTACACCTTC.

This clonotype has only a few counts. J is TRBJ1-5 and V is TRBV6-1; no definite D call. Germline V gives CDR1 MNHNS, CDR2 SASEGT. The V gene lost 5 bases and the J gene lost 9 bases, with 23 bases spanning the gap. The CDR3 totals 16 residues. The CDR3, as DNA: TGTGCCAGCAGTAAAGGGTTTGTCGGGCACGTCCTGCCCCAGCATTTT. Amino acid sequence: CASSKGFVGHVLPQHF.

The sample holds many counts of this clonotype. This chain uses TRBV20-1 with TRBJ2-1; D is perhaps TRBD2 (7 bases). Germline CDR1 reads DFQATT; CDR2 reads SNEGSKA (reference sequence). The CDR3 is 14 amino acids. Trimming removed 5 bases at V and 7 bases at J, with 18 bases between. CDR3 loop: CSAAGAIVRNEQFF. In DNA, the CDR3 is TGCAGTGCTGCGGGGGCCATTGTTCGTAATGAGCAGTTCTTC.

This clonotype was recorded a few times. This chain uses TRBV6-1 with TRBJ1-1, with D unclear. This CDR3 is 12 amino acids long. CDR1 is MNHNS and CDR2 is SASEGT in the germline V gene. Trimming took off 10 bases at V and 3 bases at J, with 12 bases between the two ends. The CDR3 coding sequence is TGTGCCACCACTGCGGGGTACACTGAAGCTTTCTTT. Translated, it gives CATTAGYTEAFF.

The chain has TRBV9 and TRBJ2-5; D is possibly TRBD1 (6 bases). The V end was cut by 0 bases, the J end by 11 bases, with 14 bases between. CDR3 length equals 13 residues. Germline V CDR1 and CDR2: SGDLS, YYNGEE. This CDR3 is CASSVEQGLEQYF. The DNA of the CDR3 is TGTGCCAGCAGCGTAGAGCAGGGGTTGGAGCAGTACTTC.

There are many counts of this clonotype. The V and J genes are TRBV6-5 and TRBJ2-4; possible D gene TRBD2, 6 bases. Germline loops: CDR1 MNHEY, CDR2 SVGAGI. V gave up 0 bases and J gave up 7 bases, with 10 bases separating them. The CDR3 totals 14 residues. The CDR3 is CASSYSPRDNIQYF. The CDR3 DNA is TGTGCCAGCAGTTACTCCCCGCGGGATAACATTCAGTACTTC.